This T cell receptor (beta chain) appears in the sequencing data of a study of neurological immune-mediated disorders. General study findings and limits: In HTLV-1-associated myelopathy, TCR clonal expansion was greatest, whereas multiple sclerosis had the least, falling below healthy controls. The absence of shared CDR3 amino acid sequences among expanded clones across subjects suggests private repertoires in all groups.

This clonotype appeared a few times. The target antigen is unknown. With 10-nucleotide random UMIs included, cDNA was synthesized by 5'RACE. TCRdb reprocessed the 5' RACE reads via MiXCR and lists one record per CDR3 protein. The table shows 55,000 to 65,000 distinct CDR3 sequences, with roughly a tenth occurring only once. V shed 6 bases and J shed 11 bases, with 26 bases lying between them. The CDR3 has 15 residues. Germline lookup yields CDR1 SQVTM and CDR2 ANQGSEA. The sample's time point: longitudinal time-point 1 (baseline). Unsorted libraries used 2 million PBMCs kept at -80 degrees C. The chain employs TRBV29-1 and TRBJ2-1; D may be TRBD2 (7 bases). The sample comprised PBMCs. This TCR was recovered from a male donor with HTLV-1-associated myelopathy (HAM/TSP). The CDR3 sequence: CSVPRAGGQKVKQFF. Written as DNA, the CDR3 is TGCAGCGTCCCACGGGCCGGGGGGCAAAAGGTTAAGCAGTTCTTC.